A single sample gave rise to the 27 T cell receptor beta chains below, sequenced in a study of T cells in Graves' hyperthyroidism and ophthalmopathy. Amplification of TCR beta CDR3 regions was performed using RNA transcripts as template. HTBI primers were used for first-round RT-PCR of the TCR CDR3. TCRdb re-called the multiplex PCR reads with MiXCR, one entry per CDR3 protein. The repertoire has roughly 800,000 distinct CDR3 sequences, 38% of them found once; the top ten carry more than 7%. Source material: blood. All receptors derive from a man between 18 and 29 years old with Graves' hyperthyroidism.

The chain uses TRBV25-1 and TRBJ2-7; 9 nucleotides align to TRBD2. The length of the CDR3 is 13 residues. Germline CDR1 is MGHDK and CDR2 is SYGVNS. Trimming took 6 bases from V and 1 from J; bases not matched to a gene: 1. CDR3 DNA sequence: TGTGCCAGCAGGCGGGAGGGTTCCTACGAGCAGTACTTC. This sequence encodes CASRREGSYEQYF.

This clonotype has ten or more counts. The chain combines TRBV2 with TRBJ1-5; D is perhaps TRBD1 (5 bases). Trimming stripped 1 base from V and 5 bases from J, with 12 bases between. Germline assignment: CDR1 SNHLY and CDR2 FYNNEI. The CDR3 is made up of 15 amino acids. DNA for the CDR3: TGTGCCAGCAGTGAAGGTAGCAGGGCGTATCAGCCCCAGCATTTT. Translating gives CASSEGSRAYQPQHF.

This clonotype was seen a handful of times. The V call is TRBV7-9, the J call TRBJ2-5; TRBD2 aligns across 7 bases. The J segment lost 7 bases and the V segment lost 1 base, leaving 15 bases of the junction unmatched. Germline V gene sequence: CDR1 SEHNR, CDR2 FQNEAQ (reference sequence). The CDR3 extends over 17 amino acids. As DNA, the CDR3 is TGTGCCAGCAGCTTAGAGTCGGATATTTGGGGGAGGGTGACCCAGTACTTC. Encoded protein: CASSLESDIWGRVTQYF.

The chain is built from TRBV2 and TRBJ1-1; no reliable D call. From germline, CDR1 is SNHLY and CDR2 FYNNEI. V lost 8 bases and J 4 bases, leaving 14 bases between the germline ends. This CDR3 spans 13 amino acids. CDR3 nucleotide sequence: TGTGCCAGCCTATTGCGACTAGGCACTGAAGCTTTCTTT. Its protein product is CASLLRLGTEAFF.

This clonotype turned up a few times. The rearrangement uses TRBV7-8 and TRBJ2-7, with TRBD1 matching over 7 bases. This CDR3 has 14 amino acids. Trimming cost V 1 base and J 6 bases; bases outside gene matches: 6. Germline V gene lookup returns CDR1 SGHVS and CDR2 FQNEAQ. The CDR3 nucleotides are TGTGCCAGCAGCTTAGGGGACAGTCTCGGCGAGCAGTACTTC. As protein: CASSLGDSLGEQYF.

This clonotype has ten or more counts. The chain's CDR3 is CATSRETDWAEAFF. Here the CDR3 DNA reads TGTGCCACCAGCAGGGAGACAGATTGGGCTGAAGCTTTCTTT. The chain recombines TRBV15 with TRBJ1-1; TRBD1 is a possible D gene (5 bases). CDR1 and CDR2 from the germline V gene are LNHNV and YYDKDF (reference sequence). The V end lost 3 bases, the J end lost 6 bases, and 14 bases lay between the germline ends. This CDR3 region has 14 residues.

The rearrangement links TRBV7-2 to TRBJ2-7; D not certain. The CDR3 runs 13 residues. With 3 bases removed from V and 6 bases from J, the gap between germline ends came to 12 bases. The germline gives CDR1 SGHTA, CDR2 FQGNSA. The CDR3 protein is CASSLEGSGEQYF. CDR3 DNA: TGTGCCAGCAGCTTGGAAGGGTCGGGCGAGCAGTACTTC.

The table lists this clonotype with a few counts. V and J are TRBV7-2 and TRBJ2-7; possible D gene TRBD1, 6 bases. The germline V gene has CDR1 SGHTA and CDR2 FQGNSA. This CDR3 spans 14 amino acids. Trimming removed 5 bases from V and 5 bases from J, with 16 bases in between. This CDR3 is CASSPITGFHEQYF. CDR3 coding DNA: TGTGCCAGCAGCCCTATTACAGGGTTCCACGAGCAGTACTTC. Variable domain in full (rest from reference TRBV7-2 and TRBJ2-7): GAGVSQSPSNKVTEKGKDVELRCDPISGHTALYWYRQSLGQGLEFLIYFQGNSAPDKSGLPSDRFSAERTGGSVSTLTIQRTQQEDSAVYLCASSPITGFHEQYFGPGTRLTVT.

This clonotype occurred many times. The rearrangement joins TRBV19 to TRBJ2-6; possible D gene TRBD1, 6 bases. With 5 bases removed from V and 0 bases from J, the gap between germline ends came to 14 bases. CDR3 length equals 17 residues. Germline V gives CDR1 LNHDA, CDR2 SQIVND (reference sequence). The CDR3 DNA sequence: TGTGCCAGTAGTCCCCGACAGGCGGTCTCTGGGGCCAACGTCCTGACTTTC. Its translation: CASSPRQAVSGANVLTF.

This clonotype was observed a few times. This chain connects TRBV20-1 to TRBJ2-7; 8 nucleotides match TRBD1. Germline V gene lookup returns CDR1 DFQATT and CDR2 SNEGSKA (reference sequence). This CDR3 contains 16 residues. The J segment lost 0 bases and the V segment lost 1 base, leaving 8 bases of the junction unmatched. CDR3 residues: CSARGGQGGNSYEQYF. CDR3 nucleotides: TGCAGTGCTAGAGGTGGACAGGGCGGTAACTCCTACGAGCAGTACTTC.

The CDR3 nucleotides are TGTGCCAGCAGTGAAAGGGAGACAGGGGGCGATGAAAAACTGTTTTTT. Protein: CASSERETGGDEKLFF. V usage is TRBV2 and J usage is TRBJ1-4, with 10 nucleotides matching TRBD1. The CDR3 extends over 16 amino acids. V lost 2 bases, J lost 6 bases, and 6 bases stayed unmatched. Looked up from germline, CDR1 is SNHLY and CDR2 is FYNNEI. Full variable domain (missing parts from reference TRBV2 and TRBJ1-4): EPEVTQTPSHQVTQMGQEVILRCVPISNHLYFYWYRQILGQKVEFLVSFYNNEISEKSEIFDDQFSVERPDGSNFTLKIRSTKLEDSAMYFCASSERETGGDEKLFFGSGTQLSVL.

This clonotype came up many times. The chain employs TRBV10-3 and TRBJ1-1, with D perhaps TRBD1 (6 bases). V dropped 2 bases and J dropped 3 bases, with 16 bases sitting between them. In germline, CDR1 is ENHRY, CDR2 SYGVKD. This CDR3 has 16 residues. The DNA of the CDR3 is TGTGCCATCAGTGAGGTGTACAGGGCTTCGGACACTGAAGCTTTCTTT. This codes for CAISEVYRASDTEAFF.

The chain is built from TRBV2 and TRBJ2-7, with 7 bases fitting TRBD2. J gave up 3 bases and V 6 bases, and 8 bases lay outside the gene matches. Germline-derived CDR1 and CDR2 are SNHLY and FYNNEI. The CDR3 has 14 amino acids. This CDR3 is CASSPLAADYEQYF. CDR3 nucleotides: TGTGCCAGCAGCCCCCTAGCGGCGGACTACGAGCAGTACTTC.

J is TRBJ2-7 and V is TRBV20-1; D gene ambiguous. Looked up from germline, CDR1 is DFQATT and CDR2 is SNEGSKA (reference sequence). The V end was cut by 0 bases, the J end by 3 bases, with 18 bases between. This CDR3 has 16 residues. The CDR3 bases are TGCAGTGCTAGAGATCGATCGTTAGACCTCGGCTACGAGCAGTACTTC. Amino acids: CSARDRSLDLGYEQYF.

The table lists this clonotype with many counts. The rearrangement links TRBV29-1 to TRBJ1-3; D not resolved. The CDR3 runs to 12 residues. Between the trimmed V and J ends, which lost 5 bases and 0 bases, there was a span of 5 bases. Germline V gene sequence: CDR1 SQVTM, CDR2 ANQGSEA. The CDR3 here is CSVRLSGNTIYF. The CDR3 region has the DNA TGCAGCGTTAGGCTCTCTGGAAACACCATATATTTT.

Of note for this clonotype: Germline and junction disagree at one end, which may indicate a read error. This chain uses TRBV7-9 with TRBJ1-1; 9 nucleotides match TRBD1. CDR1 is SEHNR and CDR2 is FQNEAQ in the germline V gene (reference sequence). The CDR3 runs 14 residues. CDR3 loop: CASSRGTGHTEAFF. The CDR3 DNA sequence: TGTGCTAGCAGCAGAGGGACAGGGCACACTGAAGCTTTCTTT.

This clonotype was seen many times. V and J are TRBV29-1 and TRBJ2-3; D gene unclear. This CDR3 region has 12 residues. V lost 3 bases and J lost 0, with 4 bases in between. Germline CDR1 SQVTM, CDR2 ANQGSEA. Written as DNA, the CDR3 is TGCAGCGTTGACCCCAGCACAGATACGCAGTATTTT. This gives the protein CSVDPSTDTQYF.

At least ten counts were recorded for this clonotype. The chain combines TRBV6-6 with TRBJ1-5; no reliable D call. Germline loops: CDR1 MNHNY, CDR2 SVGAGI (reference sequence). The CDR3 covers 13 residues. V was clipped by 5 bases and J by 3 bases, with 8 bases between them. The CDR3 nucleotides are TGTGCCAGCAGTGAAGCGTCCAATCAGCCCCAGCATTTT. Protein product: CASSEASNQPQHF.

CDR3 sequence: CASSGSGPNTEAFF. DNA for the CDR3: TGTGCCAGCAGCGGATCAGGGCCTAACACTGAAGCTTTCTTT. This chain joins TRBV5-5 and TRBJ1-1; tentative D call: TRBD1 (5 bases). Germline V CDR1 and CDR2: SGHKS, YYEKEE (reference sequence). V lost 4 bases and J 2 bases, leaving 12 bases between the germline ends. The CDR3 consists of 14 residues.

The rearrangement joins TRBV11-2 to TRBJ2-3, with D perhaps matching TRBD1 (6 bases). Germline V CDR1 and CDR2: SGHAT, FQNNGV. The CDR3 extends over 14 amino acids. V gave up 4 bases and J gave up 6 bases, with 14 bases separating them. This chain's CDR3 is CASSSGTGFDTQYF. CDR3 bases: TGTGCCAGCAGCTCGGGCACAGGGTTTGATACGCAGTATTTT.

Worth noting for this clonotype: Germline is not matched at one junction end, which may reflect a read error. V is TRBV13 and J is TRBJ2-7, with D hard to call. CDR1 is PRHDT, CDR2 FYEKMQ, per germline (reference sequence). The length of the CDR3 is 11 residues. The CDR3 is CAGSVMNEQYF. CDR3 in DNA: TGTGCCGGCAGTGTTATGAACGAGCAGTACTTC.

The sample holds a few counts of this clonotype. For the CDR3, the DNA is TGTGCCAGCAGTTTAGACCCCGGCAGGGGAAACTATGGCTACACCTTC. Amino acid sequence: CASSLDPGRGNYGYTF. The J gene is TRBJ1-2, the V gene TRBV12-3 or TRBV12-4, with D maybe TRBD1 (6 bases). The V gene lost 1 base and the J gene lost 2 bases, with 14 bases spanning the gap. The length of the CDR3 is 16 residues.

This chain links TRBV10-3 with TRBJ1-3, with D unresolved. Trimming stripped 10 bases from V and 7 bases from J, with 17 bases between. Germline V gives CDR1 ENHRY, CDR2 SYGVKD. The CDR3 loop spans 13 amino acids. The CDR3 DNA sequence: TGTGCCACTGCACCGACTAGCGCGAACACCATATATTTT. The encoded protein is CATAPTSANTIYF.

The V call is TRBV20-1, the J call TRBJ1-1; perhaps TRBD1 as D (5 bases). The CDR3 sequence is 14 residues long. Trimming took off 3 bases at V and 2 bases at J, with 13 bases between the two ends. Germline loops: CDR1 DFQATT, CDR2 SNEGSKA (reference sequence). The CDR3, as DNA: TGCAGTGCTAGGCCCGGGGGTCTTAACACTGAAGCTTTCTTT. It encodes CSARPGGLNTEAFF.

This clonotype was observed a few times. This rearrangement joins TRBV20-1 to TRBJ1-5; D is unresolved. Trimming removed 0 bases from V and 4 bases from J, with 13 bases in between. There are 15 residues in the CDR3. CDR1 and CDR2 from the germline V gene are DFQATT and SNEGSKA (reference sequence). The CDR3 loop reads CSARDARVANQPQHF. In DNA form, the CDR3 reads TGCAGTGCTAGAGATGCGAGGGTTGCAAATCAGCCCCAGCATTTT.

Comments on this clonotype: Possible read error: a much larger clone is one base away. The chain employs TRBV19 and TRBJ1-2; 8 nucleotides match TRBD1. The CDR3 loop spans 15 amino acids. Germline loops: CDR1 LNHDA, CDR2 SQIVND (reference sequence). V shed 3 bases, J shed 4 bases, and the junction held 7 bases outside the gene matches. The chain's CDR3 is CASSIKDRATYGYTF. CDR3 DNA: TGTGCCAGTAGTATCAAGGACAGGGCTACCTATGGCTACACCTTC.

This clonotype has a count of ten or more. At one boundary the junction diverges from the germline segment, which might be a read error. The V and J genes are TRBV12-3 or TRBV12-4 and TRBJ2-5, with D unclear. The CDR3 extends over 12 amino acids. The CDR3 coding sequence is TGTGCCAGCAGATTAGAGGAAGAGACCCAGTACTTC. It codes for CASRLEEETQYF.